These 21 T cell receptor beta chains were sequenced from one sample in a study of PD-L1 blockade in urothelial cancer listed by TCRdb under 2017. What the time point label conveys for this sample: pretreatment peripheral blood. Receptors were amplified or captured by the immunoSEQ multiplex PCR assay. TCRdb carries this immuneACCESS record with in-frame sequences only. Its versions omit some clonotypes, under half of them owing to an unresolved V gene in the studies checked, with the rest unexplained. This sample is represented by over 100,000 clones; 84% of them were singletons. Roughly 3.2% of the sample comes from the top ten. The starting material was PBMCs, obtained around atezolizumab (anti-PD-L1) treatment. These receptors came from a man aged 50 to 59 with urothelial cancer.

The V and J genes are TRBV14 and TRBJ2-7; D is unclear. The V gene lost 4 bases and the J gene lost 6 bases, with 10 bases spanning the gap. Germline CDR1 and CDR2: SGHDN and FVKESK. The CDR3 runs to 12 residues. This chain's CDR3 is CASSRDWPEQYF. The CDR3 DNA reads TGTGCCAGCAGCCGAGACTGGCCCGAGCAGTACTTC.

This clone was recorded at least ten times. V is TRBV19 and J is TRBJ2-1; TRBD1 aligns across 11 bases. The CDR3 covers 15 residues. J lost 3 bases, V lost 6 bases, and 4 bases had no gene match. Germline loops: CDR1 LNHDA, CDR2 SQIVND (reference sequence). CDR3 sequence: CASRPGQGVYNEQFF. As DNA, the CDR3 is TGTGCCAGTAGACCGGGACAGGGGGTCTACAATGAGCAGTTCTTC.

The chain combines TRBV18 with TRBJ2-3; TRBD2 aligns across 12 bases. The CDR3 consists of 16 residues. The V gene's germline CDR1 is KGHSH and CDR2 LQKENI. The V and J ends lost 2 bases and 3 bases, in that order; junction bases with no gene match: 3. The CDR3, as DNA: TGTGCCAGCTCACCAGGTGGGACTAGCGGGACAGATACGCAGTATTTT. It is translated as CASSPGGTSGTDTQYF.

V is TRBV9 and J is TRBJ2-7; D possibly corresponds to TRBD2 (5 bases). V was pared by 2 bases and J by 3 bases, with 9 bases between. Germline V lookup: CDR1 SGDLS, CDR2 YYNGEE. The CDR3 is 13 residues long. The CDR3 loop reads CASSVGVDYEQYF. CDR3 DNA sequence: TGTGCCAGCAGCGTGGGAGTTGACTACGAGCAGTACTTC.

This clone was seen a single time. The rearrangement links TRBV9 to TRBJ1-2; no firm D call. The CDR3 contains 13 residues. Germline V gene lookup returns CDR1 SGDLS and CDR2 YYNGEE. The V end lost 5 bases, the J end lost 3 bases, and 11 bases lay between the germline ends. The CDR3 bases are TGTGCCAGCAGTAATACTCGGTACTATGGCTACACCTTC. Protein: CASSNTRYYGYTF.

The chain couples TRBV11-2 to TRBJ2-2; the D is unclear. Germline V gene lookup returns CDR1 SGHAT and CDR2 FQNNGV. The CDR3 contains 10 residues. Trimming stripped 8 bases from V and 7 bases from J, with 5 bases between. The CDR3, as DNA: TGTGCCAGCCAGTACGGGGAGCTGTTTTTT. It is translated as CASQYGELFF. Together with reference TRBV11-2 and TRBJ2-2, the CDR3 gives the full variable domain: EAGVAQSPRYKIIEKRQSVAFWCNPISGHATLYWYQQILGQGPKLLIQFQNNGVVDDSQLPKDRFSAERLKGVDSTLKIQPAKLEDSAVYLCASQYGELFFGEGSRLTVL.

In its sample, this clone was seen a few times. In DNA, the CDR3 is TGTGCCAGCAGCTCACAGGGTAGCTATGGCTACACCTTC. It encodes CASSSQGSYGYTF. The V and J genes are TRBV6-5 and TRBJ1-2, with D perhaps matching TRBD1 (6 bases). Looked up from germline, CDR1 is MNHEY and CDR2 is SVGAGI. V lost 6 bases, J lost 4 bases, and 12 bases lay in between. The CDR3 contains 13 residues.

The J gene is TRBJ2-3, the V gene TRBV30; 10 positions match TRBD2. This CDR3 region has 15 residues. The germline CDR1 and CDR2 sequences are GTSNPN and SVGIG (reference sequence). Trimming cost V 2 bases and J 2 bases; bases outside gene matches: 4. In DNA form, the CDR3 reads TGTGCCTGGAGTCTAGCGGGAGAGATCACAGATACGCAGTATTTT. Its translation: CAWSLAGEITDTQYF.

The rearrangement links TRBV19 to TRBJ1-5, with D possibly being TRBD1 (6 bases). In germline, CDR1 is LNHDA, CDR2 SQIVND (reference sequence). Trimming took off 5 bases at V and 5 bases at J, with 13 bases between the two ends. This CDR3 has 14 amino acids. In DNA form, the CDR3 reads TGTGCCAGTAGTTCGCGCCAGGGGTATCAGCCCCAGCATTTT. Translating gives CASSSRQGYQPQHF.

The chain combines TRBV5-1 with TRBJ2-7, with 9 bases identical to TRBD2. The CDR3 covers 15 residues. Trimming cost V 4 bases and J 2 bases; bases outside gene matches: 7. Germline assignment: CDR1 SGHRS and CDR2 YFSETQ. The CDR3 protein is CASSGTIAGAYEQYF. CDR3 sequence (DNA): TGCGCCAGCAGCGGTACTATAGCGGGAGCCTACGAGCAGTACTTC.

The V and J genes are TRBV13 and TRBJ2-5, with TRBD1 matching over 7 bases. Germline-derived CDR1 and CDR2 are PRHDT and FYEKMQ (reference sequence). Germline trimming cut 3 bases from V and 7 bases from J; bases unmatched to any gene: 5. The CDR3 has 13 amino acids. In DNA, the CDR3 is TGTGCCAGCAGCTTTAGGACAGGAGGGACCCAGTACTTC. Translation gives CASSFRTGGTQYF.

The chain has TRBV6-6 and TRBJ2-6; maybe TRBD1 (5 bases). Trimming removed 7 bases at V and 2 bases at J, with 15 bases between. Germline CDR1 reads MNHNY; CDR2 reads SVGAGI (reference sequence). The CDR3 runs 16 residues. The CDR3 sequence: CASTNHAGPGANVLTF. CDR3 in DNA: TGTGCCAGCACCAACCACGCAGGGCCTGGGGCCAACGTCCTGACTTTC.

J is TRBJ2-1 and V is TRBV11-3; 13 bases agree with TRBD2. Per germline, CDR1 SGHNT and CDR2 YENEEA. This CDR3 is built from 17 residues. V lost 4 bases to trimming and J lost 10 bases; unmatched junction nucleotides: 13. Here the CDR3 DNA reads TGTGCCAGCAGCTCCCGGACTAGCGGGAGTCGTCAATACGAGCAGTTCTTC. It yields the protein CASSSRTSGSRQYEQFF. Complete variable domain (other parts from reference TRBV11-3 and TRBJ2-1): EAGVVQSPRYKIIEKKQPVAFWCNPISGHNTLYWYLQNLGQGPELLIRYENEEAVDDSQLPKDRFSAERLKGVDSTLKIQPAELGDSAVYLCASSSRTSGSRQYEQFFGPGTRLTVL.

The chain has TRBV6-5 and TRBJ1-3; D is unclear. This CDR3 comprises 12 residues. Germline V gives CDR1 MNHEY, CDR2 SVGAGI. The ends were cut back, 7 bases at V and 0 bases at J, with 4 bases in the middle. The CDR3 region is CASTGSGNTIYF. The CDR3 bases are TGTGCCAGCACGGGCTCTGGAAACACCATATATTTT.

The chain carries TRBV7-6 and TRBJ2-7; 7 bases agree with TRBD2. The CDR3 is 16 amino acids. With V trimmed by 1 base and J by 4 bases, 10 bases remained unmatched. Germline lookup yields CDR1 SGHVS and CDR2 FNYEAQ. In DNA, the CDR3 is TGTGCCAGCAGCTTAGGGGCGTCGGGGGAGGGATACGAGCAGTACTTC. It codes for CASSLGASGEGYEQYF. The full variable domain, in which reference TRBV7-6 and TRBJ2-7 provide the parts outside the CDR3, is GAGVSQSPRYKVTKRGQDVALRCDPISGHVSLYWYRQALGQGPEFLTYFNYEAQQDKSGLPNDRFSAERPEGSISTLTIQRTEQRDSAMYRCASSLGASGEGYEQYFGPGTRLTVT.

The CDR3 DNA is TGTGCCAGCAGGGCGGATCACAATCAGCCCCAGCATTTT. It codes for CASRADHNQPQHF. The chain is built from TRBV6-6 and TRBJ1-5; D not certain. The CDR3 totals 13 residues. Trimming stripped 6 bases from V and 3 bases from J, with 9 bases between. Germline V gene sequence: CDR1 MNHNY, CDR2 SVGAGI (reference sequence).

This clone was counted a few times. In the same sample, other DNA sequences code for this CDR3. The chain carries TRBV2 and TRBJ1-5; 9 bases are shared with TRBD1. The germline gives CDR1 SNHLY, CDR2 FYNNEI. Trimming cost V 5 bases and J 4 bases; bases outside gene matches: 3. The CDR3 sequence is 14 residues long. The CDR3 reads CASSPGQGNQPQHF. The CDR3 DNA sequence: TGTGCCAGCAGTCCCGGACAGGGGAATCAGCCCCAGCATTTT.

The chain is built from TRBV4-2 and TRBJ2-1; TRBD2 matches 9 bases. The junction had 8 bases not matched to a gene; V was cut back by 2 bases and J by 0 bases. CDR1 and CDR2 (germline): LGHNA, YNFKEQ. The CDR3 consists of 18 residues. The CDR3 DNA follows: TGTGCCAGCAGCCAATTAGCGGGAGTACGGGGCTCCTACAATGAGCAGTTCTTC. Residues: CASSQLAGVRGSYNEQFF.

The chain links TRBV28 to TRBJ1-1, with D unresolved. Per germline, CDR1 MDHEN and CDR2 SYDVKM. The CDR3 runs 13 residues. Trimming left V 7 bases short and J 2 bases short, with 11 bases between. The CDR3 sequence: CASTQRGNTEAFF. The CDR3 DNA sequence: TGTGCCAGCACTCAGAGAGGAAACACTGAAGCTTTCTTT.

CDR3 nucleotide sequence: TGTGCCAGCACCTGGGACAGGGGGACCGGGGAGCTGTTTTTT. Translation: CASTWDRGTGELFF. The V gene is TRBV11-2, the J gene TRBJ2-2, with 11 bases identical to TRBD1. Losses at the gene ends were 7 bases for V and 5 bases for J; bases not matched to a gene: 3. The germline gives CDR1 SGHAT, CDR2 FQNNGV. The CDR3 loop spans 14 amino acids.

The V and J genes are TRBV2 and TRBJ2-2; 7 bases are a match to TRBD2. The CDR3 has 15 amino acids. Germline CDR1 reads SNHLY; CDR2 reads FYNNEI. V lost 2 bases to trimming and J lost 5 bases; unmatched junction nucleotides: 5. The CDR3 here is CASSETGGATGELFF. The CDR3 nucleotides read TGTGCCAGCAGTGAAACGGGAGGCGCTACCGGGGAGCTGTTTTTT.